Below, one T cell receptor (beta chain) is given with its context. Its specificity is unknown. The data were taken from a study of cytomegalovirus exposure and HLA in healthy donors. Study-level points and caveats: In a later analysis, productive TCRs from donors in an Asian-associated ancestry cluster reportedly carried fewer N-insertions than the cohort mean. With later analysis, a missense DCLRE1C variant became linked to TCR beta V- and J-gene trimming. Certain sequence variants were highly shared and formed a cluster, and this cluster was likely a sequencing artifact.

PCR employed 60 Vbeta and 13 Jbeta primers. Assay used: immunoSEQ multiplex PCR; TCRdb lists only in-frame clones, some missing. The profile covers about 120,000 clones, with 78% appearing a single time and about 3.3% taken by the ten largest. The CDR3 contains 13 residues. Deletions cut 4 bases from V and 3 bases from J, with 10 bases between. The material sequenced was PBMCs. This chain connects TRBV23-1 to TRBJ2-7; no definite D call. TRBV23-1 is treated as an ORF (open reading frame) with a function not yet certain. The clonotype was recovered from a young woman in good health and CMV-seropositive. CDR3 sequence: CASSLGRFYEQYF. The CDR3 DNA follows: TGCGCCAGCAGTCTCGGCAGGTTCTACGAGCAGTACTTC.